This TCR beta chain comes out of a study of T cell responses to AZD1222 COVID-19 vaccine. V dropped 6 bases and J dropped 0; count of bases not matched to a gene: 6. This CDR3 region has 16 residues. CDR1 is SQVTM and CDR2 is ANQGSEA in the germline V gene. The assay was immunoSEQ multiplex PCR, and TCRdb's table has in-frame clones only and misses some. The data contain about 54,000 clones, less than 90% of them singletons. V usage is TRBV29-1 and J usage is TRBJ2-6; TRBD1 matches 9 bases. The sample consisted of peripheral blood, taken 28 days after the second AZD1222 dose. The source of this sequence is an adult who received the AZD1222 COVID-19 vaccine. The CDR3 spells CSVRGQGSSGANVLTF. The CDR3, as DNA: TGCAGCGTCCGAGGACAGGGGAGCTCTGGGGCCAACGTCCTGACTTTC.